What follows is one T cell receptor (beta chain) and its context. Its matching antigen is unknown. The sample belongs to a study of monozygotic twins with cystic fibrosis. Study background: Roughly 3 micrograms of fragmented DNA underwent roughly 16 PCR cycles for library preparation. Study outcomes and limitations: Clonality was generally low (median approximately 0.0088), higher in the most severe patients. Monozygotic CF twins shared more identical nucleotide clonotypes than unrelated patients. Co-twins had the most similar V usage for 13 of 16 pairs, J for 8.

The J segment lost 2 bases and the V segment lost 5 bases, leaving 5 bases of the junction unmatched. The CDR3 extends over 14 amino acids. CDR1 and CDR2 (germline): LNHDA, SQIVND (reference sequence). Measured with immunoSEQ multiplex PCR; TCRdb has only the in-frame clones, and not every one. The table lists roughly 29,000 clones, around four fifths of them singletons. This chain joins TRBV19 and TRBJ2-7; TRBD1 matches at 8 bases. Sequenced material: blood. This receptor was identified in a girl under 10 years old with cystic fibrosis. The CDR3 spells CASSGRQGTYEQYF. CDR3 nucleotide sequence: TGTGCCAGTAGTGGCCGACAGGGGACCTACGAGCAGTACTTC.